The 2 T cell receptor beta chains presented below share a single source sample, sequenced in a study of cytomegalovirus exposure and HLA in healthy donors. 13 Jbeta primers and 60 Vbeta primers were used for the PCR. Only in-frame clones appear in the TCRdb table, and some are missing; sequencing was by immunoSEQ multiplex PCR. The sample includes 170,000 or so clones, 80% to 85% seen only once; the top ten take 1.5% to 2%. Sequences were obtained from PBMCs. Receptors were obtained from a man aged 45 to 65 in good health and CMV-seronegative.

The chain couples TRBV6-5 to TRBJ2-5, with a possible D match to TRBD1 (6 bases). This CDR3 contains 14 residues. With 6 bases removed from V and 4 bases from J, the gap between germline ends came to 15 bases. Germline V gives CDR1 MNHEY, CDR2 SVGAGI. The CDR3 sequence is CASSPTGPRETQYF. DNA for the CDR3: TGTGCCAGCAGCCCCACAGGGCCCCGAGAGACCCAGTACTTC.

This chain joins TRBV19 and TRBJ2-3; 7 nucleotides match TRBD1. This CDR3 has 14 amino acids. V lost 4 bases and J lost 3; bases outside the gene matches: 4. Germline assignment: CDR1 LNHDA and CDR2 SQIVND (reference sequence). The DNA of the CDR3 is TGTGCCAGTAGTAACACAGGGGTGACAGATACGCAGTATTTT. Protein product: CASSNTGVTDTQYF.